This T cell receptor (beta chain) was recorded in a study of blood T cell repertoires in COVID-19. Study in general: The study drew acute and convalescent COVID-19 samples from the United States, Italy and Spain. In each case, the material was cDNA or gDNA derived from T cells, B-cell-depleted T cells, or PBMCs.

Trimming removed 4 bases at V and 4 bases at J, with 21 bases between. The CDR3 has 16 residues. The V gene's germline CDR1 is SGHNT and CDR2 YYREEE (reference sequence). Per the original data handling: Scientists estimated how many nucleated cells there were by amplifying reference gene primers. Method: immunoSEQ multiplex PCR; TCRdb's copy keeps in-frame clones and lacks some. V and J calls and clone size follow that table, whereas D and trimming were derived from the DNA. The sample consists of under 200,000 clones, over 65% of them appearing once. V gene TRBV5-4 combines with J gene TRBJ2-7, with D possibly matching TRBD2 (8 bases). This TCR came from a man aged 55 to 70 with acute or convalescent COVID-19. Specimen: peripheral blood. The CDR3, as DNA: TGTGCCAGCAGCCAGCCGGGGGGGACAGCTTTATACGAGCAGTACTTC. Protein product: CASSQPGGTALYEQYF.